Presented here are 8 T cell receptor beta chains from one specimen sequenced in a study of breast tumors, draining lymph nodes, adjacent tissues (dated by TCRdb to the mid-2010s). Lymph node samples came from the axillary draining lymph nodes of breast cancer patients. The method was multiplex PCR. Sequencing instrument: Illumina HiSeq 2000. TCRdb reanalyzed the raw reads on its own, using fastp at Q25 for trimming and MiXCR for clone calling, and kept in-frame beta chains. For every CDR3 protein sequence, its rows merge into one entry that carries the most common genes and DNA. The sample records around 130,000 distinct CDR3 sequences, about 33% of which are singletons. The ten largest clonotypes hold about 2.5% of the sample. The sequencing sample was made of axillary lymph node tissue. All receptors come from a female donor with breast cancer. Some clones in this sample may be carry-over from other donors' samples.

The J gene is TRBJ1-1, the V gene TRBV7-3; unclear D gene. The CDR3 consists of 13 residues. Germline CDR1 SGHTA, CDR2 FQGTGA. V lost 5 bases and J lost 0, with 7 bases in between. DNA for the CDR3: TGTGCCAGCAGCCAGGACTTGAACACTGAAGCTTTCTTT. Translation: CASSQDLNTEAFF.

This clonotype was recorded at least ten times. The chain uses TRBV5-5 and TRBJ1-5; D is possibly TRBD1 (6 bases). Germline V gene data show CDR1 as SGHKS and CDR2 as YYEKEE (reference sequence). V lost 1 base and J 4 bases, leaving 15 bases between the germline ends. The CDR3 totals 16 residues. This CDR3 reads CASSLSLQGLNQPQHF. In DNA, the CDR3 is TGTGCCAGCAGCTTGAGTTTACAGGGCCTGAATCAGCCCCAGCATTTT. Using reference TRBV5-5 and TRBJ1-5 for the parts outside the CDR3, the full variable domain is DAGVTQSPTHLIKTRGQQVTLRCSPISGHKSVSWYQQVLGQGPQFIFQYYEKEERGRGNFPDRFSARQFPNYSSELNVNALLLGDSALYLCASSLSLQGLNQPQHFGDGTRLSIL.

Ten or more counts support this clonotype. J is TRBJ2-3 and V is TRBV3-1; D uncertain. Germline-derived CDR1 and CDR2 are LGHDT and YNNKEL (reference sequence). V was pared by 6 bases and J by 2 bases, with 9 bases between. The CDR3 sequence is 13 residues long. CDR3 in amino acids: CASSPTFTDTQYF. The CDR3 nucleotides are TGTGCCAGCAGTCCTACGTTCACAGATACGCAGTATTTT.

This clonotype was seen ten or more times. The gene calls are TRBV25-1 and TRBJ2-2; D might be TRBD2 (6 bases). CDR1 and CDR2 (germline): MGHDK, SYGVNS. The CDR3 is made up of 14 amino acids. V was pared by 2 bases and J by 6 bases, with 10 bases between. In DNA form, the CDR3 reads TGTGCCAGCAGTGAAACCGGGACTTCCGGGGAGCTGTTTTTT. Translating gives CASSETGTSGELFF.

This clonotype was seen a handful of times. The chain recombines TRBV5-1 with TRBJ1-1; D is perhaps TRBD1 (5 bases). Trimming took 0 bases from V and 0 from J, leaving 6 bases between them. The length of the CDR3 is 14 residues. CDR1 and CDR2 from the germline V gene are SGHRS and YFSETQ. CDR3 bases: TGCGCCAGCAGCTTGGCAGGGATGAACACTGAAGCTTTCTTT. It is translated as CASSLAGMNTEAFF.

J is TRBJ1-1 and V is TRBV7-3; D is unclear. CDR3 length: 13 amino acids. V was pared by 0 bases and J by 8 bases, with 10 bases between. CDR1 is SGHTA, CDR2 FQGTGA, per germline. The CDR3 is CASSLTPGREAFF. The CDR3 DNA follows: TGTGCCAGCAGCTTAACCCCCGGACGGGAAGCTTTCTTT.

This clonotype was recorded at least ten times. The J gene is TRBJ1-5, the V gene TRBV24-1, with D uncertain. Germline values: CDR1 KGHDR, CDR2 SFDVKD. With 0 bases removed from V and 7 bases from J, the gap between germline ends came to 6 bases. The CDR3 is made up of 13 amino acids. The CDR3, as DNA: TGTGCCACCAGTGATTTGCAGTCGCAGCCCCAGCATTTT. It yields the protein CATSDLQSQPQHF.

This clonotype was recorded once. J is TRBJ2-7 and V is TRBV20-1, with 7 bases aligning to TRBD1. Losses at the gene ends were 3 bases for V and 1 base for J; bases not matched to a gene: 9. CDR1 and CDR2 (germline): DFQATT, SNEGSKA (reference sequence). The CDR3 loop spans 15 amino acids. The CDR3 region is CSASPLRGQSYEQYF. The CDR3, as DNA: TGCAGTGCTAGCCCCCTACGGGGACAGTCCTACGAGCAGTACTTC.